This T cell receptor (beta chain) was captured in a study of blood T cell repertoires in COVID-19. Study-wide context: Sources were T cells, B-cell-depleted T cells, or PBMCs; the material itself was cDNA or gDNA.

Germline V gives CDR1 GTSNPN, CDR2 SVGIG (reference sequence). The CDR3 runs to 17 residues. Trimming took 3 bases from V and 4 from J; bases not matched to a gene: 7. In the study's own analysis: Counts of nucleated cells, estimated from reference gene primer amplification, were obtained. Profiled with immunoSEQ multiplex PCR; TCRdb holds only in-frame clones, not every one. For V, J and clone size, that table is used; D and trimming come from the DNA. The sample has some 170,000 clones; around 80% are singletons. The origin of this receptor is a woman between 65 and 79 years old with acute or convalescent COVID-19. This chain links TRBV30 with TRBJ2-2; 14 bases map to TRBD2. Sequencing was done on a sample of peripheral blood. CDR3 in amino acids: CAWSFGLAGGSTGELFF. The CDR3 region has the DNA TGTGCCTGGAGCTTTGGACTAGCGGGAGGTTCCACCGGGGAGCTGTTTTTT.